Sequencing of this TCR beta chain was carried out in a study of T cells in tuberculosis. About the study: The T cells targeted glucose monomycolate, a mycobacterial lipid, via CD1B. PBMC were archived before or within 7 days of starting treatment.

Clones were read by immunoSEQ multiplex PCR, and TCRdb kept only the in-frame ones, dropping some. The data show about 50,000 clones, nearly 95% seen once. About this clone: Its specificity is unknown.

Sample time point: new active TB diagnosis, blood taken before or within 7 days of starting treatment. Regarding the study as a whole: Smaller distances to GMM-specific TCRs suggested their expansion in active tuberculosis. The TCR-beta difference was not significant; alpha differences partly reflected length.

The CDR3 spans 14 residues. Germline V gene lookup returns CDR1 SGHRS and CDR2 YFSETQ. V gave up 4 bases and J gave up 5 bases, with 14 bases separating them. The source of this sequence is an adult with tuberculosis. The sequences come from PBMCs, collected at tuberculosis diagnosis. The chain has TRBV5-1 and TRBJ2-3; possibly TRBD1 for D (6 bases). The CDR3 coding sequence is TGCGCCAGCAGCCGTGACAGGCCTAAAGATACGCAGTATTTT. Translating it yields CASSRDRPKDTQYF.